This T cell receptor (beta chain) was found in a study of radiotherapy plus CTLA-4 blockade in lung cancer (dated by TCRdb to between 2017 and 2018). Turning to the overall study: Objective responses occurred in about 20% of enrolled patients, and approximately 34% achieved disease control.

Relative to its sample, this clone is medium-sized (0.01 to 0.1%). Its binding antigen is unknown. The record has no base qualities; no much larger clone is one base away. In this study, focal radiation therapy paired with CTLA-4 blockade (ipilimumab) was tested in patients who had chemo-refractory metastatic non-small-cell lung cancer. What the research found in general, with its limitations: The strongest predictors of response, as reported, were early dynamic changes in blood T cell clones along with a rise in serum interferon-beta after radiation. After treatment with radiotherapy and ipilimumab, TCR clones that came from tumors expanded in the peripheral blood.

The CDR3 holds 14 amino acids from the cysteine to the phenylalanine. Solely the CDR3 DNA is kept, with 42 bases framed from the first base. Here V drops 5 bases and J drops 5 bases, and the junction holds 5 bases not matched to any gene. CDR1 and CDR2, looked up from the germline V gene, are SGHTA and FQGNSA. Libraries were prepared through the immunoSEQ multiplex PCR assay. TCRdb retrieved this table from immuneACCESS and kept in-frame rearrangements only. Not all clones are present; in checked studies, unresolved V genes account for under half, and no reason is known for the remainder. A total of 55,000 to 80,000 clones appear in this sample, around 80% of them only once. The top ten hold under 9% of the sample.

The chain is assembled from TRBV7-2 and TRBJ1-4; 7 middle bases align to TRBD1. Sequencing was performed on peripheral blood, taken from a patient treated with radiotherapy plus ipilimumab. The sequence was obtained from a human donor with non-small cell lung cancer who had a complete response to radiotherapy plus ipilimumab. The nucleotide sequence reads as follows: TGTGCCAGCAGCCGAAGACAGGGAAATGAAAAACTGTTTTTT. It translates to CASSRRQGNEKLFF.